The 28 T cell receptor beta chains below were found in one sample sequenced in a study of blood T cells in healthy people across ages. A J-beta primer mix and a sample-barcoded 5' primer were used in a second PCR of about 7 to 12 cycles. TCRdb ran MiXCR on the 5' RACE reads and lists one entry per CDR3 protein. Of approximately 780,000 distinct CDR3 sequences in the sample, 20% to 30% were seen once. These data also formed part of another study, on T cells of mothers and their children.

Material: blood. The receptor set was obtained from a boy younger than 18 in good health.

This clonotype was found a few times. The gene calls are TRBV7-2 and TRBJ2-2; TRBD2 aligns across 7 bases. Per the germline V gene, CDR1 is SGHTA and CDR2 is FQGNSA. The J segment lost 0 bases and the V segment lost 4 bases, leaving 5 bases of the junction unmatched. This CDR3 comprises 16 residues. The CDR3 loop reads CASSSYGTTNTGELFF. The CDR3 DNA reads TGTGCCAGCAGCTCGTACGGGACTACGAACACCGGGGAGCTGTTTTTT.

The chain links TRBV12-3 or TRBV12-4 to TRBJ2-1; D is unresolved. CDR3 length: 15 amino acids. Trimming removed 8 bases from V and 0 bases from J, with 14 bases in between. CDR3 residues: CASGPGPASYNEQFF. The CDR3 region has the DNA TGTGCCAGCGGCCCCGGACCCGCCTCCTACAATGAGCAGTTCTTC.

The chain has TRBV20-1 and TRBJ2-7; the match to TRBD1 covers 9 bases. There are 12 residues in the CDR3. The V segment lost 3 bases and the J segment 5 bases; nucleotides outside the gene matches: 2. Germline CDR1 and CDR2: DFQATT and SNEGSKA (reference sequence). CDR3 in amino acids: CSARGTGHEQYF. CDR3 DNA: TGCAGTGCTAGGGGGACAGGGCACGAGCAGTACTTC.

The table lists this clonotype with a few counts. The V gene is TRBV2, the J gene TRBJ1-2; D remains ambiguous. The CDR3 covers 13 residues. In germline, CDR1 is SNHLY, CDR2 FYNNEI. The germline V and J ends were trimmed by 1 base and 5 bases, with 8 bases remaining between them. For the CDR3, the DNA is TGTGCCAGCAGTGAAGGAAGGGCTTATGGCTACACCTTC. It yields the protein CASSEGRAYGYTF.

V usage is TRBV5-1 and J usage is TRBJ1-2; 9 bases are shared with TRBD1. With V trimmed by 4 bases and J by 5 bases, 6 bases remained unmatched. Germline CDR1 and CDR2: SGHRS and YFSETQ. CDR3 length: 14 residues. The CDR3 bases are TGCGCCAGCAGCCTCCCGGACAGGGGATATGGCTACACCTTC. Translating it yields CASSLPDRGYGYTF.

This clonotype has a handful of counts. The rearrangement joins TRBV14 to TRBJ1-1, with 7 nucleotides matching TRBD1. The V segment lost 4 bases and the J segment 4 bases; nucleotides outside the gene matches: 12. There are 16 residues in the CDR3. Germline V gene sequence: CDR1 SGHDN, CDR2 FVKESK. The CDR3 loop reads CASSPQGTVGGTEAFF. The CDR3, as DNA: TGTGCCAGCAGCCCCCAAGGGACAGTGGGAGGCACTGAAGCTTTCTTT.

The CDR3 protein is CASSLWTGGGNIQYF. For the CDR3, the DNA is TGCGCCAGCAGCTTGTGGACAGGGGGCGGAAACATTCAGTACTTC. The chain combines TRBV5-1 with TRBJ2-4; 11 bases agree with TRBD1. Per germline, CDR1 SGHRS and CDR2 YFSETQ. The CDR3 has 15 amino acids. V lost 1 base and J lost 6; bases outside the gene matches: 3.

This clonotype was seen only a few times. This chain uses TRBV28 with TRBJ2-7, with 8 bases identical to TRBD2. The CDR3 spans 14 residues. Germline values: CDR1 MDHEN, CDR2 SYDVKM. V lost 5 bases and J lost 7; bases outside the gene matches: 10. The CDR3 loop is CASSRAGATGEQYF. CDR3 bases: TGTGCCAGCAGTCGAGCGGGGGCCACGGGGGAGCAGTACTTC.

To note about this clonotype: One junction end disagrees with the germline gene, perhaps due to a read error. CDR3 loop: CASSQVGFDSGSHNEQFF. CDR3 nucleotides: TGTGCCAGCAGCCAAGTCGGTTTTGATAGCGGGTCCCACAATGAGCAGTTCTTC. The rearrangement joins TRBV4-1 to TRBJ2-1; 7 bases match TRBD2. The length of the CDR3 is 18 residues. Germline-derived CDR1 and CDR2 are MGHRA and YSYEKL.

The rearrangement joins TRBV2 to TRBJ2-5; no clear D gene. The V gene's germline CDR1 is SNHLY and CDR2 FYNNEI. CDR3 length equals 11 residues. V lost 8 bases and J 1 base, leaving 5 bases between the germline ends. The CDR3 sequence is CASLSQETQYF. In nucleotides, the CDR3 is TGTGCCAGCCTCTCCCAAGAGACCCAGTACTTC.

The chain combines TRBV5-1 with TRBJ2-1; D not certain. The germline V gene encodes CDR1 SGHRS and CDR2 YFSETQ. Trimming left V 4 bases short and J 3 bases short, with 11 bases between. This CDR3 has 14 residues. CDR3 protein: CASSPSHVYNEQFF. In DNA form, the CDR3 reads TGCGCCAGCAGCCCCAGCCATGTCTACAATGAGCAGTTCTTC.

This clonotype was found a few times. The rearrangement links TRBV4-1 to TRBJ2-7, with 8 bases lining up with TRBD1. V lost 0 bases to trimming and J lost 5 bases; unmatched junction nucleotides: 3. Germline CDR1 MGHRA, CDR2 YSYEKL. The CDR3 totals 14 residues. CDR3 nucleotides: TGCGCCAGCAGCCAAGAAGCAGGGGGCGACGAGCAGTACTTC. Its protein is CASSQEAGGDEQYF.

The chain carries TRBV5-4 and TRBJ2-5; 9 bases agree with TRBD1. The germline gives CDR1 SGHNT, CDR2 YYREEE (reference sequence). After removal of 4 bases from V and 3 bases from J, the junction contained 16 bases not matched to a gene. The CDR3 runs 18 residues. CDR3 DNA: TGTGCCAGCAGCCCTTTAAATCTGTACAGGGGGCAGGAAGAGACCCAGTACTTC. Its translation: CASSPLNLYRGQEETQYF.

This clonotype was detected a few times. The rearrangement uses TRBV4-1 and TRBJ1-4; D is unclear. V lost 0 bases, J lost 4 bases, and 15 bases lay in between. CDR1 and CDR2 (germline): MGHRA, YSYEKL. CDR3 length: 17 amino acids. This CDR3 is CASSQDFRGQFNEKLFF. CDR3 sequence (DNA): TGCGCCAGCAGCCAAGATTTTAGAGGGCAGTTTAATGAAAAACTGTTTTTT.

The gene calls are TRBV6-6 and TRBJ2-3; TRBD1 is a possible D gene (5 bases). The germline V and J ends were trimmed by 2 bases and 4 bases, with 13 bases remaining between them. This CDR3 is built from 15 residues. CDR1 and CDR2 (germline): MNHNY, SVGAGI (reference sequence). The CDR3 loop reads CASSYRQGGSDTQYF. CDR3 DNA: TGTGCCAGCAGTTACAGGCAGGGTGGCTCAGATACGCAGTATTTT.

This clonotype was observed a handful of times. The V gene is TRBV4-2, the J gene TRBJ2-1; D uncertain. Trimming stripped 0 bases from V and 6 bases from J, with 9 bases between. CDR1 LGHNA and CDR2 YNFKEQ come from the germline V gene. The CDR3 length is 14 residues. The CDR3 DNA sequence: TGTGCCAGCAGCCAAGATCCCCCCCTCAATGAGCAGTTCTTC. It translates to CASSQDPPLNEQFF.

Only a few counts were recorded for this clonotype. The chain carries TRBV12-3 or TRBV12-4 and TRBJ1-4; D is uncertain. V gave up 8 bases and J gave up 8 bases, with 15 bases separating them. This CDR3 region has 13 residues. For the CDR3, the DNA is TGTGCCAGCCACAAAGGCCCTAGAGAAAAACTGTTTTTT. This encodes CASHKGPREKLFF.

This chain uses TRBV5-1 with TRBJ1-1; D not resolved. Germline assignment: CDR1 SGHRS and CDR2 YFSETQ. The CDR3 loop spans 14 amino acids. V was trimmed by 0 bases and J by 6 bases, leaving 12 bases between them. The CDR3 is CASSLGSSGAEAFF. In DNA, the CDR3 is TGCGCCAGCAGCTTGGGGAGCTCCGGGGCTGAAGCTTTCTTT.

The rearrangement links TRBV5-5 to TRBJ2-5; tentative D call: TRBD1 (6 bases). This CDR3 contains 15 residues. The V and J ends lost 5 bases and 4 bases respectively, with 18 bases between them. CDR1 is SGHKS, CDR2 YYEKEE, per germline (reference sequence). The CDR3 coding sequence is TGTGCCAGCAGTTTCCGGGACACTGGGACAGAGACCCAGTACTTC. It encodes CASSFRDTGTETQYF.

V is TRBV3-1 and J is TRBJ1-4, with unresolved D. Trimming took off 5 bases at V and 0 bases at J, with 13 bases between the two ends. Germline V CDR1 and CDR2: LGHDT, YNNKEL (reference sequence). The CDR3 spans 16 residues. The DNA of the CDR3 is TGTGCCAGCAGCAACACCCGGGGAACAACTAATGAAAAACTGTTTTTT. It is translated as CASSNTRGTTNEKLFF.

This clonotype occurred many times. The CDR3 DNA follows: TGTGCCAGCAGTTCAGGGGTCTACGAGCAGTACTTC. It yields the protein CASSSGVYEQYF. The chain employs TRBV12-3 or TRBV12-4 and TRBJ2-7; tentatively, D is TRBD1 (6 bases). V shed 4 bases and J shed 3 bases, with 7 bases lying between them. There are 12 residues in the CDR3.

This clonotype was found a few times. The CDR3 sequence is CASSLRSSGGYNEQFF. The CDR3 nucleotides are TGCGCCAGCAGCCTCCGCTCTAGCGGGGGCTACAATGAGCAGTTCTTC. This chain uses TRBV5-1 with TRBJ2-1; the match to TRBD2 covers 10 bases. There are 16 residues in the CDR3. The V segment lost 4 bases and the J segment 3 bases; nucleotides outside the gene matches: 7. Germline V gene data show CDR1 as SGHRS and CDR2 as YFSETQ.

The genes are TRBV11-2 and TRBJ2-2, with TRBD1 matching 9 bases. This CDR3 is built from 18 residues. V lost 4 bases to trimming and J lost 7 bases; unmatched junction nucleotides: 16. Looked up from germline, CDR1 is SGHAT and CDR2 is FQNNGV. In nucleotides, the CDR3 is TGTGCCAGCAGCTCCACTCCGTTGTGGACAGGGGAGGACGGGGAGCTGTTTTTT. It specifies CASSSTPLWTGEDGELFF.

This clonotype was counted between two and nine times. V usage is TRBV10-2 and J usage is TRBJ2-7; tentative D call: TRBD1 (5 bases). V was pared by 0 bases and J by 2 bases, with 11 bases between. Per the germline V gene, CDR1 is WSHSY and CDR2 is SAAADI. The CDR3 has 15 residues. The chain's CDR3 is CASSESRRVAYEQYF. CDR3 DNA: TGCGCCAGCAGTGAGTCGCGCAGGGTCGCCTACGAGCAGTACTTC.

This clonotype was observed a handful of times. CDR3 DNA sequence: TGCGCCAGCAGCTTGGAGGGGCCGTCCTCCTACGAGCAGTACTTC. This encodes CASSLEGPSSYEQYF. The chain couples TRBV5-1 to TRBJ2-7, with a weak D call TRBD1 (5 bases). CDR3 length: 15 residues. Trimming shortened V by 0 bases and J by 0 bases, and 10 bases separated the two germline ends. Germline CDR1 and CDR2: SGHRS and YFSETQ. Supplemented by reference TRBV5-1 and TRBJ2-7, the full variable domain reads KAGVTQTPRYLIKTRGQQVTLSCSPISGHRSVSWYQQTPGQGLQFLFEYFSETQRNKGNFPGRFSGRQFSNSRSEMNVSTLELGDSALYLCASSLEGPSSYEQYFGPGTRLTVT.

This clonotype occurred many times. CDR3 in amino acids: CASSLTLDTEAFF. Here the CDR3 DNA reads TGTGCCAGCAGCTTAACCCTAGACACTGAAGCTTTCTTT. V and J are TRBV7-3 and TRBJ1-1, with D unresolved. Trimming removed 0 bases from V and 3 bases from J, with 5 bases in between. This CDR3 is 13 amino acids long. Germline V gene sequence: CDR1 SGHTA, CDR2 FQGTGA.

V is TRBV7-2 and J is TRBJ2-7, with 11 bases matching TRBD2. CDR1 and CDR2 (germline): SGHTA, FQGNSA. Unmatched junction bases numbered 4, after V lost 3 bases and J lost 3 bases. There are 15 residues in the CDR3. The CDR3 reads CASSFSSGGLYEQYF. The CDR3 nucleotides are TGTGCCAGCAGCTTTTCTAGCGGGGGGCTCTACGAGCAGTACTTC.

The CDR3 nucleotides are TGCAGCGTTGGGGGCCGGGGGGGATTGACCGGGGAGCTGTTTTTT. This gives the protein CSVGGRGGLTGELFF. The chain couples TRBV29-1 to TRBJ2-2; TRBD2 matches 8 bases. The CDR3 runs 15 residues. Per the germline V gene, CDR1 is SQVTM and CDR2 is ANQGSEA. Trimming cost V 4 bases and J 5 bases; bases outside gene matches: 9.